Included here is one T cell receptor (beta chain) sequence, with context. The target antigen is unknown. The record originates from a study of PD-1 blockade in classical Hodgkin lymphoma. Overall study results and limits: By C4D1 there was a significant rise in CD4+ TCR diversity but not in CD8+ TCR diversity.

Germline CDR1 reads KGHSH; CDR2 reads LQKENI. V was shortened by 4 bases and J by 6 bases, with 6 bases between the two germline ends. The CDR3 contains 11 residues. Time point given: cycle 4 day 1 (C4D1), after about 6 weeks of nivolumab. Each patient relapsed following autologous stem cell transplantation, and prior brentuximab vedotin exposure differed. Profiled with immunoSEQ multiplex PCR; TCRdb holds only in-frame clones, not every one. The sample yields under 40,000 clones, 77% seen once. V gene TRBV18 combines with J gene TRBJ1-1, with a tentative D call TRBD1 (5 bases). Specimen: peripheral blood mononuclear cells (PBMCs), collected before the fourth cycle of nivolumab. The source is a human donor with classical Hodgkin lymphoma. The CDR3 nucleotides read TGTGCCAGCTCACGGGGGGCTGAAGCTTTCTTT. Translated: CASSRGAEAFF.